These T cell receptor beta chains were read from a single sample in a study of blood T cell repertoires in COVID-19. Assay: immunoSEQ multiplex PCR; the TCRdb copy retains only in-frame clones and omits some. The sample shows some 300,000 clones, 88% of them seen only once. Sequenced material: PBMCs or T cells enriched from blood (not recorded which). These TCRs come from a woman aged 60-70 years in a cohort exposed to, infected with or recovered from COVID-19 (not recorded which). Both conserved end residues are part of each CDR3. The D gene is left open where the match is weak. Only part of the rows carry a size: once, few, many, or a class if the clone is expanded.

size	V	J	D	CDR3	DNA
-	TRBV5-4	TRBJ1-1	-	CASSLETSYTEAFF	TGTGCCAGCAGCCTGGAGACATCCTACACTGAAGCTTTCTTT
-	TRBV19	TRBJ2-6	-	CASSIGQAGANVLTF	TGTGCCAGTAGTATAGGACAGGCTGGGGCCAACGTCCTGACTTTC
-	TRBV11-1	TRBJ2-3	TRBD2	CASSLPGGGKDTQYF	TGTGCCAGCAGCTTACCGGGAGGAGGGAAAGATACGCAGTATTTT
-	TRBV5-8	TRBJ1-1	-	CASSLVLGQGSTEAFF	TGTGCCAGCAGCTTGGTTTTAGGTCAGGGATCCACTGAAGCTTTCTTT
-	TRBV28	TRBJ1-5	TRBD1	CASSSRDSLYQPQHF	TGTGCCAGCAGTTCTCGGGACAGTTTATATCAGCCCCAGCATTTT
-	TRBV4-3	TRBJ2-1	-	CASSQDLRAQRNEQFF	TGCGCCAGCAGCCAAGATCTCCGAGCCCAACGCAATGAGCAGTTCTTC
-	TRBV2	TRBJ2-7	TRBD1	CASRPGTGWLDEQYF	TGTGCCAGCAGGCCCGGGACAGGGTGGTTGGACGAGCAGTACTTC
-	TRBV15	TRBJ2-3	TRBD2	CATSRGVVSGTDTQYF	TGTGCCACCAGCAGAGGTGTGGTTAGCGGGACAGATACGCAGTATTTT
-	TRBV28	TRBJ2-1	TRBD2	CASSSGGSSYNEQFF	TGTGCCAGCAGCTCGGGGGGGAGCTCCTACAATGAGCAGTTCTTC
once	TRBV4-1	TRBJ1-6	TRBD1	CASSRGPGTGNNSPLHF	TGCGCCAGCAGCCGGGGGCCGGGGACAGGAAATAATTCACCCCTCCACTTT
-	TRBV6-5	TRBJ2-7	TRBD2	CASSYGGTSSYEQYF	TGTGCCAGCAGTTACGGTGGGACTAGCTCCTACGAGCAGTACTTC
-	TRBV6-4	TRBJ2-1	TRBD2	CASSDSRYGGRAFNEQFF	TGTGCCAGCAGTGACTCGAGGTACGGCGGGAGGGCCTTTAATGAGCAGTTCTTC
-	TRBV4-2	TRBJ1-6	TRBD1	CASSYTGGDNSPLHF	TGTGCCAGCAGTTATACAGGGGGTGATAATTCACCCCTCCACTTT
-	TRBV5-4	TRBJ2-7	-	CASSLDIYEQYF	TGTGCCAGCAGCTTGGACATCTACGAGCAGTACTTC
-	TRBV10-1	TRBJ2-7	-	CASSEKGDSYEQYF	TGCGCCAGCAGTGAGAAAGGGGACTCCTACGAGCAGTACTTC
-	TRBV5-1	TRBJ2-3	TRBD2	CASSQSGRDTDTQYF	TGCGCCAGCAGTCAGAGCGGGAGGGACACAGATACGCAGTATTTT
-	TRBV5-1	TRBJ2-7	-	CASSLSTSYKTYEQYF	TGCGCCAGCAGCTTGTCCACTAGTTATAAGACCTACGAGCAGTACTTC
-	TRBV23-1	TRBJ2-3	-	CASSQSPGF	TGCGCCAGCAGTCAATCCCCGGGTTTT
-	TRBV28	TRBJ1-3	-	CASSGGGTAGNTIYF	TGTGCCAGCAGTGGTGGCGGGACTGCTGGAAACACCATATATTTT
-	TRBV5-4	TRBJ2-2	TRBD1	CASSEGQGGKAGELFF	TGTGCCAGCAGCGAAGGACAGGGAGGTAAAGCCGGGGAGCTGTTTTTT
-	TRBV7-2	TRBJ2-3	-	CASRAMSTDTQYF	TGTGCCAGCAGAGCAATGAGCACAGATACGCAGTATTTT
-	TRBV18	TRBJ2-7	-	CASSPGRRGPYEQYF	TGTGCCAGCTCACCAGGGCGTCGTGGGCCCTACGAGCAGTACTTC
-	TRBV7-9	TRBJ1-6	TRBD1	CASSLQGDHSPLHF	TGTGCCAGCAGCTTGCAGGGGGATCATTCACCCCTCCACTTT